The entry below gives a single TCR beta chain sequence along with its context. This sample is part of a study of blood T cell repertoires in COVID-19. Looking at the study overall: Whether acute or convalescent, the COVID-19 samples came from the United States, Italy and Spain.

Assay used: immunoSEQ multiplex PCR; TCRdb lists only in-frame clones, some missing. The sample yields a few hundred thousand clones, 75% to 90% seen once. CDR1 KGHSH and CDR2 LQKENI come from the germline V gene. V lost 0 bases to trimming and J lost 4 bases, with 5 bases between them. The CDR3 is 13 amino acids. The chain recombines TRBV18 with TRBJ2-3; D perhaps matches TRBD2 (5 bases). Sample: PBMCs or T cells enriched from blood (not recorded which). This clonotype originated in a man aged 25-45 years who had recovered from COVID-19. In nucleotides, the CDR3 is TGTGCCAGCTCACCACCCGGGGCAGATACGCAGTATTTT. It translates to CASSPPGADTQYF.